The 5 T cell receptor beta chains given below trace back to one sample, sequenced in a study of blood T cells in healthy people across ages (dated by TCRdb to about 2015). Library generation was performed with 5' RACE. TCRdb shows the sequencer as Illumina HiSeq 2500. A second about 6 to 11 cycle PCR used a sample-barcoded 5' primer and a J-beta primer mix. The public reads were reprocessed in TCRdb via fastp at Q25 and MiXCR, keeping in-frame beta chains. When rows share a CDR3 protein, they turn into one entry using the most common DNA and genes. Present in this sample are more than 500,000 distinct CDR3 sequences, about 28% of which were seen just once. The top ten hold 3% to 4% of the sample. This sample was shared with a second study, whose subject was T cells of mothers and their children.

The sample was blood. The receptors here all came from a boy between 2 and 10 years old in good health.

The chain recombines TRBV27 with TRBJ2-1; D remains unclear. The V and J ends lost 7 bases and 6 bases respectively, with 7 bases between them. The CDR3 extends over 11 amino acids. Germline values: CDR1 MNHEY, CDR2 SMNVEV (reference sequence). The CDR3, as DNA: TGTGCCAGCAACTGGGGCAATGAGCAGTTCTTC. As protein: CASNWGNEQFF.

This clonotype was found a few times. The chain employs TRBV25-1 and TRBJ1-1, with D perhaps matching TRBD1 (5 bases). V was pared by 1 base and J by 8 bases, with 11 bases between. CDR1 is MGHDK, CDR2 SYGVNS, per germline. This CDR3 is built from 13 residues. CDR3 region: CASSESGGLEAFF. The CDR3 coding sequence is TGTGCCAGCAGTGAATCCGGGGGACTCGAAGCTTTCTTT. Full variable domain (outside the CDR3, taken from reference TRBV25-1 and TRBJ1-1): EADIYQTPRYLVIGTGKKITLECSQTMGHDKMYWYQQDPGMELHLIHYSYGVNSTEKGDLSSESTVSRIRTEHFPLTLESARPSHTSQYLCASSESGGLEAFFGQGTRLTVV.

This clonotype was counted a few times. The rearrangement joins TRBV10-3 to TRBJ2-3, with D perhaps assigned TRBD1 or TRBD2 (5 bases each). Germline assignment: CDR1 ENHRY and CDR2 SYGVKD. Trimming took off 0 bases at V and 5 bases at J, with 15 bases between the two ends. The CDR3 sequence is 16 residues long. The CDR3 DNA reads TGTGCCATCAGTGAGTCTTACACCCTGGGGGAAGATACGCAGTATTTT. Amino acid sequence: CAISESYTLGEDTQYF.

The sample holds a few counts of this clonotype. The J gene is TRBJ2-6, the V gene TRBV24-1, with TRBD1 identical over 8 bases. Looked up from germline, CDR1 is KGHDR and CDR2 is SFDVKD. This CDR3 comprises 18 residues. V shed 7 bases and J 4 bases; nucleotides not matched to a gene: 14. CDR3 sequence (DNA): TGTGCCACCAGGCATCCAAAGACAGGGGTCCCCGGGGCCAACGTCCTGACTTTC. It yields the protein CATRHPKTGVPGANVLTF.

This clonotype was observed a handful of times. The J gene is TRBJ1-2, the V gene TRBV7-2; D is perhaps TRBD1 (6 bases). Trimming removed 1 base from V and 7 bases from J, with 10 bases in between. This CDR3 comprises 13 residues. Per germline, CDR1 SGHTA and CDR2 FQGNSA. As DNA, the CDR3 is TGTGCCAGCAGCTTAGACAGGGCTGGTGGCTACACCTTC. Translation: CASSLDRAGGYTF.